The clone carrying this T cell receptor beta chain was counted many times. Antigen unknown. V lost 4 bases, J lost 6 bases, and 8 bases lay in between. This CDR3 contains 12 residues. Germline V gene data show CDR1 as MNHEY and CDR2 as SVGEGT. Unique molecular identifiers were used in preparing the TCRbeta library. TCRdb ran MiXCR on the PCR reads and lists one entry per CDR3 protein. The table shows some 200,000 distinct CDR3 sequences, with 6.3% occurring only once. This entry belongs to a study of T-cell reconstitution after alpha-beta-depleted transplantation in children. General study points: After transplant, at about two months, alpha-beta T cells were reportedly derived from several hundred expanded graft clones. From newly produced T cells came most of the T-cell counts and diversity one year after transplant.

This chain connects TRBV6-2 or TRBV6-3 to TRBJ2-3, with D hard to call. The sample was PBMCs, taken before TCRalphabeta/CD19-depleted stem cell transplant. This TCR was recovered from a girl less than two years old with combined immunodeficiency, due to receive a stem cell transplant. Here the CDR3 DNA reads TGTGCCAGCAGTTCTCAAAGGGATACGCAGTATTTT. It yields the protein CASSSQRDTQYF.